A single T cell receptor (beta chain) is shown here with its context. The data stem from a study of blood T cell repertoires in COVID-19. This CDR3 region has 13 residues. CDR1 and CDR2 (germline): SGHNT, YYREEE (reference sequence). Trimming cost V 4 bases and J 5 bases, with 9 bases left between them. Cohort 3 recovered donors had two negative PCRs, clearance, or symptom resolution. Only in-frame clones appear in the TCRdb table, and some are missing; sequencing was by immunoSEQ multiplex PCR. The table shows about 180,000 clones, with 84% occurring only once. This sequence was found in a man aged 50-59 years who had recovered from COVID-19. V and J are TRBV5-4 and TRBJ1-4; D unclear. The sample comprised PBMCs or T cells enriched from blood (not recorded which). The CDR3 loop is CASSQNSNEKLFF. CDR3 nucleotide sequence: TGTGCCAGCAGCCAAAATTCAAATGAAAAACTGTTTTTT.